Following are 11 T cell receptor beta chains from one sample sequenced in a study of OX40 agonist ivuxolimab in advanced cancers. Method: immunoSEQ multiplex PCR; TCRdb's copy keeps in-frame clones and lacks some. The table lists tens of thousands of clones, roughly nine tenths of them singletons. Sequenced material: CD4+ or CD8+ T cells sorted from blood, taken in a trial of the OX40 agonist ivuxolimab. The receptors stem from an adult with an advanced solid tumor such as melanoma, head and neck, liver or kidney cancer.

V gene TRBV12-1 combines with J gene TRBJ1-1. TRBV12-1 is noted as a pseudogene. CDR3 size: 15 residues. Here the CDR3 DNA reads TGTGCCAGCAGCTTTGAGGTCTGGGTGAACACTGAAGCTTTCTTT. The encoded protein is CASSFEVWVNTEAFF.

This clone has just one count. The chain joins TRBV9 to TRBJ2-1; D remains unclear. CDR3 size: 15 residues. V gave up 0 bases and J gave up 0 bases, with 7 bases separating them. CDR1 is SGDLS, CDR2 YYNGEE, per germline. The CDR3 here is CASSVAVSSYNEQFF. CDR3 in DNA: TGTGCCAGCAGCGTAGCAGTTAGCTCCTACAATGAGCAGTTCTTC.

The rearrangement links TRBV2 to TRBJ1-5; D is unresolved. The CDR3 contains 15 residues. Trimming pared 6 bases from V and 0 bases from J, leaving 12 bases between. CDR1 and CDR2 (germline): SNHLY, FYNNEI. CDR3 DNA: TGTGCCAGCAGCCGTACACCTGGTAGCAATCAGCCCCAGCATTTT. It yields the protein CASSRTPGSNQPQHF.

This clone has just a few counts. V and J are TRBV27 and TRBJ2-2; 7 nucleotides line up with TRBD1. V was clipped by 5 bases and J by 1 base; unmatched bases: 7. The CDR3 contains 16 residues. Germline V gene lookup returns CDR1 MNHEY and CDR2 SMNVEV (reference sequence). CDR3 residues: CASSPRWTGNTGELFF. The CDR3 DNA follows: TGTGCCAGCAGTCCGAGGTGGACAGGGAACACCGGGGAGCTGTTTTTT.

J is TRBJ2-1 and V is TRBV5-5; a possible D gene is TRBD1 (6 bases). The CDR3 covers 15 residues. The germline gives CDR1 SGHKS, CDR2 YYEKEE (reference sequence). Between the trimmed V and J ends, which lost 4 bases and 0 bases, there was a span of 11 bases. The CDR3 loop is CASSPQGSSYNEQFF. DNA for the CDR3: TGTGCCAGCAGCCCACAGGGTAGCTCCTACAATGAGCAGTTCTTC.

The rearrangement uses TRBV11-2 and TRBJ2-3; TRBD2 matches 11 bases. Losses at the gene ends were 5 bases for V and 5 bases for J; bases not matched to a gene: 15. This CDR3 comprises 18 residues. Germline V gene lookup returns CDR1 SGHAT and CDR2 FQNNGV. The CDR3 DNA is TGTGCCAGCAGCGCTCATGGGACTAGCGGTGAGGGAGGAGATACGCAGTATTTT. Translating it yields CASSAHGTSGEGGDTQYF.

The V call is TRBV5-1, the J call TRBJ1-4; maybe TRBD1 (6 bases). Between the trimmed V and J ends, which lost 3 bases and 5 bases, there was a span of 14 bases. Germline assignment: CDR1 SGHRS and CDR2 YFSETQ. This CDR3 contains 15 residues. CDR3 coding DNA: TGCGCCAGCAGCTGGGACCCAGACAGGAATGAAAAACTGTTTTTT. As protein: CASSWDPDRNEKLFF.

This clone was recorded once. In nucleotides, the CDR3 is TGTGCCAGCAGTCCCTACTCAACTAGCGGGAGGGCGGGTGAGCAGTTCTTC. This sequence encodes CASSPYSTSGRAGEQFF. V and J are TRBV27 and TRBJ2-1; 13 bases are a match to TRBD2. The CDR3 covers 17 residues. V dropped 5 bases and J dropped 9; count of bases not matched to a gene: 13. From germline, CDR1 is MNHEY and CDR2 SMNVEV (reference sequence).

The chain carries TRBV27 and TRBJ2-5; no clear D gene. This CDR3 region has 12 residues. Per germline, CDR1 MNHEY and CDR2 SMNVEV (reference sequence). The germline V and J ends were trimmed by 3 bases and 5 bases, with 7 bases remaining between them. For the CDR3, the DNA is TGTGCCAGCAGTTTCTTCGGGGAGACCCAGTACTTC. Its translation is CASSFFGETQYF.

V and J are TRBV28 and TRBJ2-1, with 7 bases aligning to TRBD1. Germline loops: CDR1 MDHEN, CDR2 SYDVKM. The CDR3 consists of 11 residues. J gave up 14 bases and V 10 bases, and 11 bases lay outside the gene matches. Here the CDR3 reads CATTTGIQEFF. CDR3 DNA sequence: TGTGCCACCACGACAGGGATTCAAGAGTTCTTC. The full variable domain, in which reference TRBV28 and TRBJ2-1 provide the parts outside the CDR3, is DVKVTQSSRYLVKRTGEKVFLECVQDMDHENMFWYRQDPGLGLRLIYFSYDVKMKEKGDIPEGYSVSREKKERFSLILESASTNQTSMYLCATTTGIQEFFGPGTRLTVL.

The V gene is TRBV9, the J gene TRBJ1-4, with D perhaps TRBD1 (5 bases). The CDR3 sequence is 15 residues long. The V end was cut by 3 bases, the J end by 0 bases, with 9 bases between. Germline loops: CDR1 SGDLS, CDR2 YYNGEE. The CDR3 DNA sequence: TGTGCCAGCAGCGGGGACTCGGCAACTAATGAAAAACTGTTTTTT. Translation gives CASSGDSATNEKLFF.